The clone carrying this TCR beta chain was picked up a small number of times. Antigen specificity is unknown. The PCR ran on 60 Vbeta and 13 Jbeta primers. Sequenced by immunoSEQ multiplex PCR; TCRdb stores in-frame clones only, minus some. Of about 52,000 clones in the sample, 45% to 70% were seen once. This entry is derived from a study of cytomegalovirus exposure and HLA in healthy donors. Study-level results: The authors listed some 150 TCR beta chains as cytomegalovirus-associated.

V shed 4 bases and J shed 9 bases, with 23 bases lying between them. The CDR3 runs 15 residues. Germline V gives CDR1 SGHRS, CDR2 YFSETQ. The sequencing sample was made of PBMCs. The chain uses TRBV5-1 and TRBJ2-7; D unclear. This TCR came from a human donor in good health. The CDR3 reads CASSPYNTLTNRQYF. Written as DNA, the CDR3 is TGCGCCAGCAGCCCATACAACACCTTAACCAACCGGCAGTACTTC.